This T cell receptor (beta chain) was sequenced during a study of cytomegalovirus exposure and HLA in healthy donors. Study findings and constraints: Cytomegalovirus association was listed for 170 or so TCR beta chains. That first-cohort TCR clusters tended to co-occur in the 95 to 150 validation repertoires was found in a later analysis. While the bulk of TCR sequences proved rare, some public TCRs turned up in many donors.

The donors were part of the validation cohort of over a hundred subjects. That cohort was separate from the first cohort, which comprised fewer than 800 subjects. To note about this clone: Its target is unknown.

TCRdb's table, derived via immunoSEQ multiplex PCR, lists solely in-frame clones and lacks some. The repertoire consists of about 160,000 clones, with roughly 89% occurring once and the leading ten covering approximately 10%. CDR3 length equals 14 residues. Per the germline V gene, CDR1 is SGHRS and CDR2 is YFSETQ. V dropped 5 bases and J dropped 3; count of bases not matched to a gene: 7. The chain is built from TRBV5-1 and TRBJ1-1; 7 bases line up with TRBD1. This TCR was sampled from a woman under 30 in good health and CMV-seropositive. Sequenced: PBMCs. The DNA of the CDR3 is TGCGCCAGCAGTCTACAGGGGTCCGACACTGAAGCTTTCTTT. Its translation: CASSLQGSDTEAFF. The full variable domain, its missing parts supplied by reference TRBV5-1 and TRBJ1-1, is KAGVTQTPRYLIKTRGQQVTLSCSPISGHRSVSWYQQTPGQGLQFLFEYFSETQRNKGNFPGRFSGRQFSNSRSEMNVSTLELGDSALYLCASSLQGSDTEAFFGQGTRLTVV.